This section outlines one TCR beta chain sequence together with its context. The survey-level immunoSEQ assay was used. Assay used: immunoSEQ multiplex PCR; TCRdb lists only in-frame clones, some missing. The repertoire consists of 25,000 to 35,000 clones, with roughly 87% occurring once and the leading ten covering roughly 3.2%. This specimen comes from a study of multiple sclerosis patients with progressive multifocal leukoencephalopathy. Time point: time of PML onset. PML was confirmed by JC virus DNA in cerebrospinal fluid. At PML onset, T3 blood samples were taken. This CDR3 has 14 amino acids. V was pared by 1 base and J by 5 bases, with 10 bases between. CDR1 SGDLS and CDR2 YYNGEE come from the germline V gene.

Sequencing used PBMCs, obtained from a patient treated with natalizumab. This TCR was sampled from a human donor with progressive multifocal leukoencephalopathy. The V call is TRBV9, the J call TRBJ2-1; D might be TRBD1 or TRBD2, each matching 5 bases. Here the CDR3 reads CASSVTGANNEQFF. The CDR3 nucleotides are TGTGCCAGCAGCGTAACCGGGGCGAACAATGAGCAGTTCTTC. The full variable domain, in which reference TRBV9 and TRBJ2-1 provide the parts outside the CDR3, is DSGVTQTPKHLITATGQRVTLRCSPRSGDLSVYWYQQSLDQGLQFLIQYYNGEERAKGNILERFSAQQFPDLHSELNLSSLELGDSALYFCASSVTGANNEQFFGPGTRLTVL.